A selection of T cell receptor beta chains follows, all from one sample in a study of blood T cell repertoires in COVID-19. Sequencing was performed with immunoSEQ multiplex PCR; in TCRdb, only in-frame clones are kept and a portion is missing. Of 200,000 to 300,000 clones detected, 84% appear once; the ten largest clones hold 4%. The sequencing sample was made of peripheral blood. Receptors originate from a man aged 50-59 years with acute or convalescent COVID-19. The CDR3 runs from the conserved cysteine through the conserved F or W. D genes are given only for firm matches. Expanded clones are given a class, and other clones once, few, many or no size at all.

clone_size d_call j_call v_call cdr3_length cdr3_nt cdr3_aa
once TRBD1 TRBJ1-2 TRBV27 19 TGTGCCAGCAGTTTAGGGTGGGAGCTGGGACAGGGGCCCAGGCATGGCTACACCTTC CASSLGWELGQGPRHGYTF
NA NA TRBJ2-1 TRBV9 13 TGTGCCAGCAGCGTAGATAGCGTCTATGAGCAGTTCTTC CASSVDSVYEQFF
once NA TRBJ2-5 TRBV7-8 15 TGTGCCAGCAGCATAACGCGGAGGGCGGGAGAGACCCAGTACTTC CASSITRRAGETQYF
NA NA TRBJ2-3 TRBV5-6 14 TGTGCCAGCAGCTTGGACCAGATCACAGATACGCAGTATTTT CASSLDQITDTQYF
NA NA TRBJ2-7 TRBV3-1/TRBV3-2 16 TGTGCCAGCAGCCAAGGCGAGTTGGGCGTCCGGGGTGAGCAGTACTTC CASSQGELGVRGEQYF
NA NA TRBJ1-2 TRBV10-3 13 TGTGCCAGCAAGGGACAAGGGATCTTGGGCTACACCTTC CASKGQGILGYTF
NA TRBD2 TRBJ2-2 TRBV11-2 15 TGTGCCAGCGCCAGTTTCGGGAGGGCCACCGGGGAGCTGTTTTTT CASASFGRATGELFF
NA NA TRBJ2-1 TRBV11-2 16 TGTGCCAGCAGCTTAGCCTACGGGAGCTCCTACAATGAGCAGTTCTTC CASSLAYGSSYNEQFF
NA NA TRBJ2-5 TRBV7-3 14 TGTGCCAGCAGCTTAAATGACTATAGTGGAACCCAGTACTTC CASSLNDYSGTQYF
NA TRBD2 TRBJ2-7 TRBV5-1 15 TGCGCCAGCAATCCCCCAGCGGGAGGGCCGGTCGAGCAGTACTTC CASNPPAGGPVEQYF
NA TRBD2 TRBJ2-1 TRBV7-2 17 TGTGCCAGCAGCCCGATTCCCGGGACTAGGTCCTACAATGAGCAGTTCTTC CASSPIPGTRSYNEQFF
NA TRBD1 TRBJ1-4 TRBV19 14 TGTGCCAGTAGTACATCGGGACAGGGGATTTTCCTGTTTTTT CASSTSGQGIFLFF
NA TRBD2 TRBJ2-7 TRBV15 15 TGTGCCACCAGCGACGGGGGGTCTATCAAATACGAGCAGTACTTC CATSDGGSIKYEQYF
many NA TRBJ2-7 TRBV4-1 15 TGCGCCAGCAGCCAAGATCCCCCGAGCTCCTACGAGCAGTACTTC CASSQDPPSSYEQYF
NA NA TRBJ2-7 TRBV6-5 13 TGTGCCAGCACGAGTGGGGGCCCCTACGAGCAGTACTTC CASTSGGPYEQYF
NA NA TRBJ2-2 TRBV7-3 14 TGTGCCAGCAGGAACAGTGCGAACACCGGGGAGCTGTTTTTT CASRNSANTGELFF
NA NA TRBJ2-7 TRBV10-2 11 TGCGCCACCCGGAGTGTTTACGAGCAGTACTTC CATRSVYEQYF
few TRBD1 TRBJ2-7 TRBV11-3 14 TGTGCCAGCAGCCTTCCCGGGACAGGCTACGAGCAGTACTTC CASSLPGTGYEQYF
NA TRBD1 TRBJ1-5 TRBV28 14 TGTGCCAGCAGTTTGGGACAGGGGAGACAGCCCCAGCATTTT CASSLGQGRQPQHF
NA TRBD1 TRBJ2-7 TRBV5-1 16 TGCGCCAGCAAATTCGCATGGGGACAGGGCTCCTACGAGCAGTACTTC CASKFAWGQGSYEQYF
NA NA TRBJ1-2 TRBV5-1 17 TGCGCCAGCAGCTTGGCCGGATTTATCCTAGCTAACTATGGCTACACCTTC CASSLAGFILANYGYTF
NA NA TRBJ2-7 TRBV3-1/TRBV3-2 11 TGTGCCAGCAGCCAAGCCCGGGAGCAGTACTTC CASSQAREQYF
once TRBD1 TRBJ1-6 TRBV27 16 TGTGCCAGCAGTCCACGGACAGGGAAGACTAATTCACCCCTCCACTTT CASSPRTGKTNSPLHF
NA TRBD1 TRBJ2-7 TRBV9 15 TGTGCCAGCAGCGTGGCGGGACAGGGGGCCTACGAGCAGTACTTC CASSVAGQGAYEQYF
NA NA TRBJ1-1 TRBV27 14 TGTGCCAGCAGTAGGGTTCCGGGAAACACTGAAGCTTTCTTT CASSRVPGNTEAFF
NA NA TRBJ1-1 TRBV2 15 TGTGCCAGCAGTGAAGCGCTTGGGGGCGGCACTGAAGCTTTCTTT CASSEALGGGTEAFF
NA TRBD2 TRBJ2-5 TRBV11-2 15 TGTGCCAGCAGTACCGCGGGGGGCTTAGTGGAGACCCAGTACTTC CASSTAGGLVETQYF
NA TRBD2 TRBJ2-1 TRBV10-1 15 TGCGCCAGCAGTGAGCTGGCTAGCGGGAGGAATGAGCAGTTCTTC CASSELASGRNEQFF
NA NA TRBJ1-1 TRBV6-5 16 TGTGCCAGCAGTTACTCGACGTGGGAACTCGGGGGTGAAGCTTTCTTT CASSYSTWELGGEAFF
NA NA TRBJ1-2 TRBV30 13 TGTGCCTGGAGTGCTTGGGACATTGGCGGCTACACCTTC CAWSAWDIGGYTF
NA NA TRBJ1-5 TRBV24-1 14 TGTGCCACCCAACAGGGATTTGGCAATCAGCCCCAGCATTTT CATQQGFGNQPQHF
NA TRBD1 TRBJ2-7 TRBV5-5 14 TGTGCCAGCAGCCCCAGGACAGGGACCTACGAGCAGTACTTC CASSPRTGTYEQYF
NA NA TRBJ1-2 TRBV9 15 TGTGCCAGCAGCGCCCCCGCGGGCATCAACTATGGCTACACCTTC CASSAPAGINYGYTF
NA NA TRBJ1-4 TRBV12-2 14 TGTGCAAAACAGGGGGCACGCACTAATGAAAAACTGTTTTTT CAKQGARTNEKLFF
once NA TRBJ1-3 TRBV5-1 15 TGCGCCAGCAGTTCCGACAAGAGCTCTGGAAACACCATATATTTT CASSSDKSSGNTIYF
NA TRBD1 TRBJ2-3 TRBV27 19 TGTGCCAGCAGTTTATCCCAGGTAGACTACAGGGGGACCAGAGATACGCAGTATTTT CASSLSQVDYRGTRDTQYF
NA TRBD2 TRBJ2-7 TRBV6-4 16 TGTGCCAGCAGTGACCAGAACCTTCTAGCGGGGGGGAAGCAGTACTTC CASSDQNLLAGGKQYF
NA TRBD1 TRBJ1-6 TRBV7-2 15 TGTGCCAGCAGCACTGGACAGGGAAAGGACTCACCCCTCCACTTT CASSTGQGKDSPLHF
NA NA TRBJ1-3 TRBV21-1 15 TGTGCCAGCAGCAAGGGACAGGGGTGTAGAAACACCATATATTTT CASSKGQGCRNTIYF
NA NA TRBJ1-2 TRBV5-1 13 TGCGCCAGCAGCTTGAGGTTCAGCGACGGCTACACCTTC CASSLRFSDGYTF
NA TRBD2 TRBJ2-1 TRBV2 18 TGTGCCAGCAGTGCGGGACTAGCGGGGGGGTACTCCTACAATGAGCAGTTCTTC CASSAGLAGGYSYNEQFF
NA NA TRBJ2-7 TRBV4-2 14 TGTGCCAGCAGCGCCCGGGGGAGCTCCTACGAGCAGTACTTC CASSARGSSYEQYF
once NA TRBJ2-2 TRBV24-1 13 TGTGCCACCAGTGATCGGGTTGACGGGGAGCTGTTTTTT CATSDRVDGELFF
NA NA TRBJ1-6 TRBV19 15 TGTGCCAGTAGTCTCTTGGCCCATGAGGATTCACCCCTCCACTTT CASSLLAHEDSPLHF
NA NA TRBJ1-1 TRBV19 13 TGTGCCTCCCAGCCGGGTCGGAACACTGAAGCTTTCTTT CASQPGRNTEAFF
NA NA TRBJ1-4 TRBV5-1 13 TGCGCCAGCAGCGAACAGGGAAATGAAAAACTGTTTTTT CASSEQGNEKLFF
few NA TRBJ1-2 TRBV7-9 14 TGTGCCAGCAGCTTAGGGCAGGGGTCCTATGGCTACACCTTC CASSLGQGSYGYTF
NA NA TRBJ1-4 TRBV5-1 17 TGCGCCAGCAGCTTGGGACCACAGGGCTCAACTAATGAAAAACTGTTTTTT CASSLGPQGSTNEKLFF
few TRBD1 TRBJ1-2 TRBV5-6 14 TGTGCCAGCAGCCATCGACAGGGGAGCTATGGCTACACCTTC CASSHRQGSYGYTF
once NA TRBJ1-3 TRBV7-2 15 TGTGCCAGCAGGTCAACAGGGTTCTCTGGAAACACCATATATTTT CASRSTGFSGNTIYF
NA NA TRBJ2-7 TRBV5-1 14 TGCGCCAGCAGCCTTAAACTAGCATCCGGCGAGCAGTACTTC CASSLKLASGEQYF
NA NA TRBJ2-1 TRBV24-1 17 TGTGCCACCAGTGATTCGGGGCGGGGATACTCCTACAATGAGCAGTTCTTC CATSDSGRGYSYNEQFF
once TRBD1 TRBJ2-3 TRBV10-1 16 TGCGCCAGCAGTGATCGGACAGGGAGCGTGGTAGATACACAGTATTTT CASSDRTGSVVDTQYF
NA NA TRBJ1-6 TRBV12-3/TRBV12-4 13 TGTGCCAGCAAGGCGGGGGCGGTATCACCCCTCCACTTT CASKAGAVSPLHF
NA NA TRBJ2-3 TRBV3-1/TRBV3-2 17 TGTGCCAGCAGCCAAGATCTCGCGGCGGGCCCTGGAGATACGCAGTATTTT CASSQDLAAGPGDTQYF
NA NA TRBJ2-3 TRBV7-8 16 TGTGCCAGCAGCTTAATCCTGACTCTCCACGCTGATACGCAGTATTTT CASSLILTLHADTQYF
NA NA TRBJ1-3 TRBV7-9 14 TGTGCCAGCAGCTTACAATCCAGGGGAAACACCATATATTTT CASSLQSRGNTIYF
NA TRBD2 TRBJ2-7 TRBV3-1/TRBV3-2 17 TGTGCCAGCAGCCAAGACCCGGAGGAGCGGGAGGTCTACGAGCAGTACTTC CASSQDPEEREVYEQYF
NA NA TRBJ2-7 TRBV11-1 15 TGTGCCAGCAGCTTAGCCTCGGGAGATCCCAACGAGCAGTACTTC CASSLASGDPNEQYF